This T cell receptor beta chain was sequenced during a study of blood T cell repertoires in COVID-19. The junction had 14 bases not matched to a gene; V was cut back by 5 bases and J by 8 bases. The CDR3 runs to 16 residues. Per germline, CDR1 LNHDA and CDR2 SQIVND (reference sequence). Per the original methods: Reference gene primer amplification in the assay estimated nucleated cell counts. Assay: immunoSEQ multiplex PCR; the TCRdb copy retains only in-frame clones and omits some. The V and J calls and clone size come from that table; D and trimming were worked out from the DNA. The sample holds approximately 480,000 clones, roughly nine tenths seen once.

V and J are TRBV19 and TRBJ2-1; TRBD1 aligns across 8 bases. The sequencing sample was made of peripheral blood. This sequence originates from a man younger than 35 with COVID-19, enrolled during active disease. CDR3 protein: CASSSTRTGSIDEQFF. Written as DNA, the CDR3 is TGTGCCAGTAGTTCCACGAGGACAGGGTCGATTGATGAGCAGTTCTTC.